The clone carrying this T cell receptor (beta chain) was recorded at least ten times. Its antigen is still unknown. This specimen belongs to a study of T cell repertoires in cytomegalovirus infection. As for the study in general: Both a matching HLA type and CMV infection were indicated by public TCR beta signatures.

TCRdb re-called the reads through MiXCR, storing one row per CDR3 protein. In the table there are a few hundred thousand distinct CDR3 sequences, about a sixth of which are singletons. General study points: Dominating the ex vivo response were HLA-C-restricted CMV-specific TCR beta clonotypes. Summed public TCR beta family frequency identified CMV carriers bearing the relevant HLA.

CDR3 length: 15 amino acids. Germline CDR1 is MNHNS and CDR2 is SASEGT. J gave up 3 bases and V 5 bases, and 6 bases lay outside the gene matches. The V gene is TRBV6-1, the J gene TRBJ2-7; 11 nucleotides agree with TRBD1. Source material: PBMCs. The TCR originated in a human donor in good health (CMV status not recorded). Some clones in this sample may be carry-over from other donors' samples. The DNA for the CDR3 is TGTGCCAGCAGTTACCAGGGACAGGGGGACTACGAGCAGTACTTC. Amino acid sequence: CASSYQGQGDYEQYF.